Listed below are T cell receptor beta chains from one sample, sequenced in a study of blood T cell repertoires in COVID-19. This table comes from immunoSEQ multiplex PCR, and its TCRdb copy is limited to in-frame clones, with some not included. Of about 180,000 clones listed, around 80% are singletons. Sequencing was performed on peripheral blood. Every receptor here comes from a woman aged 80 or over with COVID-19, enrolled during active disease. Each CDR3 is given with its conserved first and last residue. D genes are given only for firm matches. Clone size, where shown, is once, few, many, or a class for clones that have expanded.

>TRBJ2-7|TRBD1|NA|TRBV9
TGTGCCAGCAGCGTAGGACCTCAGGACAGGGGGCTGACCTACGAGCAGTACTTC
CASSVGPQDRGLTYEQYF
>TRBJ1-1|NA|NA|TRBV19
TGTGCCAGTAGTATACAGGCTAACACTGAAGCTTTCTTT
CASSIQANTEAFF
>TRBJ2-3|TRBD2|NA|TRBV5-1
TGCGCCAGCAGCTTCCGATCTAGCGGGGGAGCTTTCAGCACAGATACGCAGTATTTT
CASSFRSSGGAFSTDTQYF
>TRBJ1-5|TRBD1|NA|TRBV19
TGTGCCAGTAGTACTGACAGGGGCTCCAATCAGCCCCAGCATTTT
CASSTDRGSNQPQHF
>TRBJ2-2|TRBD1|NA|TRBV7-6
TGTGCCAGCAGCACCGGGACAGGTCCGACCGGGGAGCTGTTTTTT
CASSTGTGPTGELFF
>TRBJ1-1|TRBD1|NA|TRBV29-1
TGCAGCGTTGACGGACCGGGACAGGTTTACACTGAAGCTTTCTTT
CSVDGPGQVYTEAFF
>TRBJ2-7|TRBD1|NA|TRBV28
TGTGCCAGCAGGCGGGACAGGGTGTCCTCCGAGCAGTACTTC
CASRRDRVSSEQYF
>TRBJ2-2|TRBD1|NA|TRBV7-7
TGTGCCAGCAGCTTAGGGACAGGGGACACCGGGGAGCTGTTTTTT
CASSLGTGDTGELFF
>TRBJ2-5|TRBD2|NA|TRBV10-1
TGCGCCAGCAGTGAGACTAGCGGGATACAAGAGACCCAGTACTTC
CASSETSGIQETQYF
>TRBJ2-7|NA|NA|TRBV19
TGTGCCAGTAGTAGTAGACAGTTCGCCGAGACCTACGAGCAGTACTTC
CASSSRQFAETYEQYF
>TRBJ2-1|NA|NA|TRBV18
TGTGCCAGCTCACCCTCGGGAAATGAGCAGTTCTTC
CASSPSGNEQFF
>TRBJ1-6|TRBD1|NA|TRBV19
TGTGCCAGTAGTTCCGGACAGGGGGTAATTTCACCCCTCCACTTT
CASSSGQGVISPLHF
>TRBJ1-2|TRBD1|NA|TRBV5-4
TGTGCCAGCAGCTTGGCCTGGCAGGGGGACTATGGCTACACCTTC
CASSLAWQGDYGYTF
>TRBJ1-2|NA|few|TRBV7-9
TGTGCCAGCAGCTTTGACGCAGCGGGTCCGGGGGGCTACACCTTC
CASSFDAAGPGGYTF
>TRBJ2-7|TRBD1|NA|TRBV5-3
TGTGCCAGAAGCTACCCCGGGACAGGGGACGAGCAGTACTTC
CARSYPGTGDEQYF
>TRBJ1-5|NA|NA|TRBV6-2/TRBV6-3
TGTGCCAGCAGCCGGGTGAGGGGCAATCAGCCCCAGCATTTT
CASSRVRGNQPQHF
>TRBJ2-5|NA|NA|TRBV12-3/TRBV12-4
TGTGCCAGCTCGAGGCGGGAAGAGACCCAGTACTTC
CASSRREETQYF
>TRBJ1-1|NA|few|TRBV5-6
TGTGCCAGCACCATAACAGGGAGGGACACTGAAGCTTTCTTT
CASTITGRDTEAFF
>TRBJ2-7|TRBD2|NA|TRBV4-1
TGCGCCAGCAGCCAAGATTGGGAGGGCTTCGCCTACGAGCAGTACTTC
CASSQDWEGFAYEQYF
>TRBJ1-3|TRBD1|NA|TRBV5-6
TGTGCCAGCAGCGTGACGGGACAGGGGGCTGGAAACACCATATATTTT
CASSVTGQGAGNTIYF
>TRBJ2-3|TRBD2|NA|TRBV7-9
TGTGCCAGCAGCTACAGCGGGGGGGCGACAGATACGCAGTATTTT
CASSYSGGATDTQYF
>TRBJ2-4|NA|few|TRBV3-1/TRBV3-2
TGTGCCAGCAGCCACCCAGAGAGAGGAGGTATTCAGTACTTC
CASSHPERGGIQYF
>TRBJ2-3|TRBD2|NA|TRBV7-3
TGTGCCAGCAGCTCGCGGGGGGCCCCCACAGATACGCAGTATTTT
CASSSRGAPTDTQYF
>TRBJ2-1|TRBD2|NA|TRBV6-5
TGTGCCAGCAGTTACGGACTAGCGGCCTACAATGAGCAGTTCTTC
CASSYGLAAYNEQFF
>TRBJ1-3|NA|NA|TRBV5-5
TGTGCCAGCAGCCGGACCTCAGGGTTTGGCGGAAACACCATATATTTT
CASSRTSGFGGNTIYF
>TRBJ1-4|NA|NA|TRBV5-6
TGTGCCAGCAGTTTGCCCGGAGGTTGGGAAAAACTGTTTTTT
CASSLPGGWEKLFF
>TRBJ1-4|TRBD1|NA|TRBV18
TGTGCCAGCTCACCGACAGGGGCTAGAACTAATGAAAAACTGTTTTTT
CASSPTGARTNEKLFF
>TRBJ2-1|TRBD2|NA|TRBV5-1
TGCGCCAGCAGCTACGGACTAGCGCCTTACAATGAGCAGTTCTTC
CASSYGLAPYNEQFF
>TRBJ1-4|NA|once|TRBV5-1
TGCGCCAGCAGCTCAAATTCCGGCCTCCAGGGTGAAAAACTGTTTTTT
CASSSNSGLQGEKLFF
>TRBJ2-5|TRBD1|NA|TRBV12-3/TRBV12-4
TGTGCCAGCAGTAGAGGACAGGGGGAGACCCAGTACTTC
CASSRGQGETQYF
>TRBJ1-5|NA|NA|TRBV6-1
TGTGCCAGCAGTGAAAGAGGGTTGAATCAGCCCCAGCATTTT
CASSERGLNQPQHF
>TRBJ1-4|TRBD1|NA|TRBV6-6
TGTGCCAGCAGTGTGGACAGGGATAATGAAAAACTGTTTTTT
CASSVDRDNEKLFF
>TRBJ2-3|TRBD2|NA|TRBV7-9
TGTGCCAGCAGCTTAGGCCTAGCGGCAGATACGCAGTATTTT
CASSLGLAADTQYF
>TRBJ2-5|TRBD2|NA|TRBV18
TGTGCCAGCTCACCAACTAGCGATGGAGAGACCCAGTACTTC
CASSPTSDGETQYF
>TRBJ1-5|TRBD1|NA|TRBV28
TGTGCCAGCAGACCGGACAGGGGGAATCAGCCCCAGCATTTT
CASRPDRGNQPQHF
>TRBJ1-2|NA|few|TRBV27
TGTGCCAGCAGTCCCGGAGCCGGGGGGGTGAGGGGCTACACCTTC
CASSPGAGGVRGYTF
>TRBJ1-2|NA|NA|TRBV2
TGTGCCAGCGGGGAGCATTATGGCTACACCTTC
CASGEHYGYTF
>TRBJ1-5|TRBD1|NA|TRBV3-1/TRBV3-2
TGTGCCAGCAGCCCCGACAGGGAGAAGCCCCAGCATTTT
CASSPDREKPQHF
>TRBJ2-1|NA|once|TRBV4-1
TGCGCCAGCAGCCAAGTAGACAGTAGCTCCTACAATGAGCAGTTCTTC
CASSQVDSSSYNEQFF
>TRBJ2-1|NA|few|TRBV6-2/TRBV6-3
TGTGCCAGCAGTTACTCGAGTGAGGCCTCGGTTCGGCAGTTCTTC
CASSYSSEASVRQFF
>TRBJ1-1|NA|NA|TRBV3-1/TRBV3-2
TGTGCCAGCAGCCAAGAACTAGACACTGAAGCTTTCTTT
CASSQELDTEAFF
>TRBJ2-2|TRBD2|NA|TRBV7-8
TGTGCCAGCACCCTTGGACTAGCGGGCGCCGGGGAGCTGTTTTTT
CASTLGLAGAGELFF
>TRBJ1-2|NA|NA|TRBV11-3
TGTGCCAGCAGCTTAGGCGGCGGAGAGGCCTATGGCTACACCTTC
CASSLGGGEAYGYTF
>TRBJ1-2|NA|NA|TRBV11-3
TGTGCCAGCAGCCGTAGAGCGGACAGAGCCCTGAGAAACTATGGCTACACCTTC
CASSRRADRALRNYGYTF
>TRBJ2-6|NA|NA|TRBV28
TGTGCCAGCAGTCTCTCTGGGGCCAACGTCCTGACTTTC
CASSLSGANVLTF
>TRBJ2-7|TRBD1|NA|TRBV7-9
TGTGCCAGCAGCCTGTCAGGGACAGGGGTCTCCGAGCAGTACTTC
CASSLSGTGVSEQYF
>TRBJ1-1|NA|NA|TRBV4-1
TGCGCCAGCAGCCAAGCCTTTTTGTGGGGGCCCGGGCGACGAGGGACTGAAGCTTTCTTT
CASSQAFLWGPGRRGTEAFF
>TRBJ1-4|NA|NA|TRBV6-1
TGTGCCAGCAGTGAAGGGCGAGAGGTGGGTAAACTGTTTTTT
CASSEGREVGKLFF
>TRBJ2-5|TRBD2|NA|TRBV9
TGTGCCAGCAGCGTAGGGGGGGGGACCCAGTACTTC
CASSVGGGTQYF
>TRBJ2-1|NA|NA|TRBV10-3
TGTGCCATCTTAGAGAGCTCCTACAATGAGCAGTTCTTC
CAILESSYNEQFF
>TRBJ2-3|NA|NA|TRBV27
TGTGCCAGCAGTTTACGTAGGGGACTCACAGATACGCAGTATTTT
CASSLRRGLTDTQYF
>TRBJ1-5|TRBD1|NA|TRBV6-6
TGTGCCAGCAGTTACTCGACAGGGTGGAATCAGCCCCAGCATTTT
CASSYSTGWNQPQHF
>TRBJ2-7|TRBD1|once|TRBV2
TGTGCCAGCACCAGGACAGGATTCTCCTACGAGCAGTACTTC
CASTRTGFSYEQYF
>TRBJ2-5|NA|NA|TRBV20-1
TGCAGTGCTTTAAGAGGAGAGACCCAGTACTTC
CSALRGETQYF
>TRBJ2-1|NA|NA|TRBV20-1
TGCAGTGCTAGTAAGCGGCCAGTTTCCTACAATGAGCAGTTCTTC
CSASKRPVSYNEQFF
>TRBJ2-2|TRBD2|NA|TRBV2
TGTGCCAGCATTTCATCGGGGGACTACCTCACCGGGGAGCTGTTTTTT
CASISSGDYLTGELFF
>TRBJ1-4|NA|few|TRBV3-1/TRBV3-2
TGTGCCAGCAGCCAAGTGTCGGAAAAACTGTTTTTT
CASSQVSEKLFF
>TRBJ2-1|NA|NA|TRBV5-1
TGCGCCAGCAGCTTGTTAAATACCTACAATGAGCAGTTCTTC
CASSLLNTYNEQFF
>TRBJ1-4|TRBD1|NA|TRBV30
TGTGCCTGGAAAGGGTTCAGGGGGTTGAATGAAAAACTGTTTTTT
CAWKGFRGLNEKLFF